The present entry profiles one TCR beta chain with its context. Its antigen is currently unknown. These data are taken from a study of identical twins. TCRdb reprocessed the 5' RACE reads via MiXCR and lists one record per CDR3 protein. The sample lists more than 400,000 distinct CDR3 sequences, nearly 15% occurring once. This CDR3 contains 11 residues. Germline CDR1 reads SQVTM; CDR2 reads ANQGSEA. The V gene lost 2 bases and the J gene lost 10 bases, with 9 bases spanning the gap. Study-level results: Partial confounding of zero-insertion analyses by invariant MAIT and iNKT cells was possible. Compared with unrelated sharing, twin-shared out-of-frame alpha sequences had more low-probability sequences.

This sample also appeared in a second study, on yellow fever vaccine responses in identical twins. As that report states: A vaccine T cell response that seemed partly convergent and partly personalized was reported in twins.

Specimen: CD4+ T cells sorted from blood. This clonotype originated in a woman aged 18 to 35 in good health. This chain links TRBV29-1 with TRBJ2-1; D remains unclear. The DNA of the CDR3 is TGCAGCGTTGAAATCCAGCCGGAGCAGTTCTTC. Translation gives CSVEIQPEQFF.